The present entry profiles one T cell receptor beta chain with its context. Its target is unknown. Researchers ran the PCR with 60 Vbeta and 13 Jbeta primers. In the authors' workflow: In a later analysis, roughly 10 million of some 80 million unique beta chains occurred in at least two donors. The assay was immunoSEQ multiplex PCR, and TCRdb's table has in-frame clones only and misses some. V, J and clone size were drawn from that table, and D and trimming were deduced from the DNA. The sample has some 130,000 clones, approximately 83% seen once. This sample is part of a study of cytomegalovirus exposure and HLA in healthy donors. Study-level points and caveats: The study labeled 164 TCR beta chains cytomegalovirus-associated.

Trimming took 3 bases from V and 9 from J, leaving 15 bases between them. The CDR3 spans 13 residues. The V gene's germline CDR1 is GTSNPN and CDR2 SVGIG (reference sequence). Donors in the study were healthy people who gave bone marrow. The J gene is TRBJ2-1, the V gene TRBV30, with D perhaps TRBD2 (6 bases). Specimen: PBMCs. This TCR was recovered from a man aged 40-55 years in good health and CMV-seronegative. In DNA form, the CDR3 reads TGTGCCTGGAGCGGGGACTCGAGGCTTGAGCAGTTCTTC. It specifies CAWSGDSRLEQFF.